This TCR beta chain was identified during a study of PD-1 blockade in classical Hodgkin lymphoma. Findings and limits, study-wide: Patients who began taking nivolumab under 1 year after ASCT were left out. A reduction in baseline TCR diversity was reportedly seen in newly diagnosed patients relative to healthy donors. Newly diagnosed patients and complete responders had comparable diversity at baseline.

This clone was counted once. The antigen is undetermined. Each patient's relapse followed autologous stem cell transplantation, and brentuximab vedotin exposure varied. TCRdb keeps only in-frame clones here, not all; method: immunoSEQ multiplex PCR. The repertoire consists of about 110,000 clones, with 80% to 90% occurring once and the leading ten covering 20%. The origin of this receptor is a human donor with classical Hodgkin lymphoma. The material was peripheral blood mononuclear cells (PBMCs), obtained before the second cycle of nivolumab.

CDR3 amino acids: CAWSAPRVLRNIQYF. DNA for the CDR3: TGTGCCTGGAGTGCCCCCCGGGTCCTCAGAAACATTCAGTACTTC. The genes are TRBV30 and TRBJ2-4; D ambiguous. This CDR3 contains 15 residues. The germline V gene encodes CDR1 GTSNPN and CDR2 SVGIG (reference sequence). Between the trimmed V and J ends, which lost 1 base and 6 bases, there was a span of 16 bases. The full variable domain, rest sourced from reference TRBV30 and TRBJ2-4, is SQTIHQWPATLVQPVGSPLSLECTVEGTSNPNLYWYRQAAGRGLQLLFYSVGIGQISSEVPQNLSASRPQDRQFILSSKKLLLSDSGFYLCAWSAPRVLRNIQYFGAGTRLSVL.